This T cell receptor (beta chain) was documented in a study of blood T cell repertoires in COVID-19. With 4 bases removed from V and 6 bases from J, the gap between germline ends came to 12 bases. The CDR3 consists of 13 residues. Germline loops: CDR1 KGHSH, CDR2 LQKENI. Using immunoSEQ multiplex PCR, the repertoire was profiled, and TCRdb retains in-frame clones only, with some absent. In the table there are just over 300,000 clones, about nine tenths of which are singletons. This chain joins TRBV18 and TRBJ1-1; D not resolved. The receptor was derived from a man aged 25-40 years who had recovered from COVID-19. The source material was PBMCs or T cells enriched from blood (not recorded which). CDR3 sequence (DNA): TGTGCCAGCTCACTTAACCGGGAGGCTGAAGCTTTCTTT. It codes for CASSLNREAEAFF.